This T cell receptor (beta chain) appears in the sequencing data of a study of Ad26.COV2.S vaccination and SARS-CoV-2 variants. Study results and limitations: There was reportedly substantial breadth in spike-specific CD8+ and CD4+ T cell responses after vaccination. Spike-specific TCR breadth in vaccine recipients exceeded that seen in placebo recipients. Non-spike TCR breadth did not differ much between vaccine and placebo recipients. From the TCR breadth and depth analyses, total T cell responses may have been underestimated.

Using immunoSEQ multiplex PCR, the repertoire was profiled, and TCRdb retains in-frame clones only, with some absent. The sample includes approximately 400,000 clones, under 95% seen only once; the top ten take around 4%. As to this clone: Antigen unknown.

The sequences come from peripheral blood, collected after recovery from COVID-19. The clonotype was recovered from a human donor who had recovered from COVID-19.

CDR3 protein: CATSRDPGQFDSPLHF. The CDR3 DNA reads TGTGCCACCAGCAGAGATCCGGGACAGTTCGATTCACCCCTCCACTTT. The chain combines TRBV15 with TRBJ1-6; 7 nucleotides align to TRBD1. The germline CDR1 and CDR2 sequences are LNHNV and YYDKDF (reference sequence). The CDR3 contains 16 residues. Trimming took 0 bases from V and 8 from J; bases not matched to a gene: 7.